Listed here are 5 T cell receptor beta chains from one sample, sequenced in a study of cytomegalovirus exposure and HLA in healthy donors. PCR involved 60 Vbeta and 13 Jbeta primers. The table came from immunoSEQ multiplex PCR; TCRdb's copy has only in-frame clones and leaves some out. The table lists more than 120,000 clones, roughly 74% of them singletons. The sequencing input was PBMCs. The receptors were gathered from a woman aged 40 to 50 in good health and CMV-seropositive.

The chain recombines TRBV28 with TRBJ1-5; D perhaps matches TRBD1 (5 bases). The CDR3 consists of 11 residues. Germline V CDR1 and CDR2: MDHEN, SYDVKM. The V end was cut by 1 base, the J end by 11 bases, with 6 bases between. The CDR3 DNA follows: TGTGCCAGCAGTTTATTAGGGGCCCAGCATTTT. Translated: CASSLLGAQHF.

The chain couples TRBV7-9 to TRBJ1-2; 8 bases are shared with TRBD1. The ends lost 5 bases at V and 8 bases at J; junction bases unmatched: 10. The CDR3 extends over 14 amino acids. Germline V gives CDR1 SEHNR, CDR2 FQNEAQ (reference sequence). Written as DNA, the CDR3 is TGTGCCAGCAGCGCCGGGACAGGAATGGTGGGCTACACCTTC. This encodes CASSAGTGMVGYTF.

The chain joins TRBV9 to TRBJ2-5; 7 bases align to TRBD1. The end of the DNA fits TRBJ2-7 better, so the J call may be wrong. This CDR3 is 15 amino acids long. CDR1 SGDLS and CDR2 YYNGEE come from the germline V gene. In DNA, the CDR3 is TGTGCCAGCAGCGTAGGGTTGACAGGGATCGACGAGCAGTACTTC. Translating it yields CASSVGLTGIDEQYF.

The chain joins TRBV19 to TRBJ1-5; 7 bases align to TRBD1. V shed 3 bases, J shed 2 bases, and the junction held 7 bases outside the gene matches. The CDR3 contains 16 residues. CDR1 and CDR2 from the germline V gene are LNHDA and SQIVND (reference sequence). As DNA, the CDR3 is TGTGCCAGTAGTATGAAGAGGGGGCCGGGCAATCAGCCCCAGCATTTT. It yields the protein CASSMKRGPGNQPQHF.

This chain joins TRBV2 and TRBJ1-5; D is uncertain. V shed 2 bases and J shed 4 bases, with 9 bases lying between them. The germline gives CDR1 SNHLY, CDR2 FYNNEI. This CDR3 is built from 14 residues. The CDR3 region is CASSESFRNQPQHF. The CDR3 DNA is TGTGCCAGCAGTGAATCGTTCAGAAATCAGCCCCAGCATTTT.